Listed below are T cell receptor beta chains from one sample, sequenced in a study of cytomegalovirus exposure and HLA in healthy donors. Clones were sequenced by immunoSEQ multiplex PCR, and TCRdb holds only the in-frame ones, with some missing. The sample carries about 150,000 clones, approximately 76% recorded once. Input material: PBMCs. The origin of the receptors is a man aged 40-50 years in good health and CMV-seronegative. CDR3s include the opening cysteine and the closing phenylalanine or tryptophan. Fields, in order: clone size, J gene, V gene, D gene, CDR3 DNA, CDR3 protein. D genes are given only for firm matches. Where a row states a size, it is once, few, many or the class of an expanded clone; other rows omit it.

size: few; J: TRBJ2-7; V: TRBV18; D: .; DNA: TGTGCCAGCTCAGCGATTACCGGAACCCCCCTAGGTCCCGAGCAGTACTTC; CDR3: CASSAITGTPLGPEQYF
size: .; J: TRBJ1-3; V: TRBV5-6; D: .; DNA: TGTGCCAGCAGCTTGGGACTTCACCCGGGTGGAAACACCATATATTTT; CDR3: CASSLGLHPGGNTIYF
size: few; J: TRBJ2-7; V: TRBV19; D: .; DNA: TGTGCCAGTAGTGTTGTCTTGGGGCACCACGAGCAGTACTTC; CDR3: CASSVVLGHHEQYF
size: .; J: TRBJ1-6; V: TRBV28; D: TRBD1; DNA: TGTGCCACAAAGGGACAGGGGAGTTCACCCCTCCACTTT; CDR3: CATKGQGSSPLHF
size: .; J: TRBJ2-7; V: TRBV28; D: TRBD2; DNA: TGTGCCAGCAGTTCCGGGACTAGCGGGAGAGTGGGGGAGCAGTACTTC; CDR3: CASSSGTSGRVGEQYF
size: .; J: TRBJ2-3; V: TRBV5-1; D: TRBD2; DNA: TGCGCCAGCAGCTTGGTGGCGGGGGGGGTGGATACGCAGTATTTT; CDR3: CASSLVAGGVDTQYF
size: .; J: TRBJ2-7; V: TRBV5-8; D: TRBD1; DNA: TGTGCCAGCAGCCTGGACAGGGGGTTCTACGAGCAGTACTTC; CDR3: CASSLDRGFYEQYF
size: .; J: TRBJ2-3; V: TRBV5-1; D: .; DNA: TGCGCCAGCAGCCCGGGACTGACTAACACAGATACGCAGTATTTT; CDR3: CASSPGLTNTDTQYF
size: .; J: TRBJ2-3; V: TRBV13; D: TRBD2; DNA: TGTGCCAGCAGCCTATCTACCCCTTTCGACGGAGAACAGGGCGGGGGGACAGATACGCAGTATTTT; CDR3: CASSLSTPFDGEQGGGTDTQYF
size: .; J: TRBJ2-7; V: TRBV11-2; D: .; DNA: TGTGCCAGCAGCTTAAGATGGTCTACCGATACCTCTATCCACGAGCAGTACTTC; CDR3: CASSLRWSTDTSIHEQYF
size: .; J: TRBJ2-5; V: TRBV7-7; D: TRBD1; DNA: TGTGCCAGCAGCTTAGGTGGGACAGGTCAAGAGACCCAGTACTTC; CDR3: CASSLGGTGQETQYF
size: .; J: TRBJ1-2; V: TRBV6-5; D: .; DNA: TGTGCCAGCAGTTACTCGGAGGGGTCCTATGGCTACACCTTC; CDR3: CASSYSEGSYGYTF
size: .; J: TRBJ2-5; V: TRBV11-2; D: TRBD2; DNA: TGTGCCAGCAGCTTAGTGGGACTACAAGAGACCCAGTACTTC; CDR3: CASSLVGLQETQYF
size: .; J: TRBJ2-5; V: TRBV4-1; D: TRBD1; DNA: TGCGCCAGCAGCCTACCTTGGACAGGGAGGATCCTAGGAGAGACCCAGTACTTC; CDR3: CASSLPWTGRILGETQYF
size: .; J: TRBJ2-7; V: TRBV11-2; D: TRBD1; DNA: TGTGCCAGCAGCGCGGGACAGGGATCCTACGAGCAGTACTTC; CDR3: CASSAGQGSYEQYF
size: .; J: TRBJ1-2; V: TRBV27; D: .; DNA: TGTGCCAGCAGTTCGGGAGTTCCACAACTCCATGGCTACACCTTC; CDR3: CASSSGVPQLHGYTF
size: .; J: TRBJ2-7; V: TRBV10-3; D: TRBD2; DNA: TGTGCCATCAGTGAGGGACTAGCCGAGTACTTC; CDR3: CAISEGLAEYF
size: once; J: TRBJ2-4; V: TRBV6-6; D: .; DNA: TGTGCCAGCAGTTACTCGACATCCGAAAACAGTCAGTACTTC; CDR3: CASSYSTSENSQYF
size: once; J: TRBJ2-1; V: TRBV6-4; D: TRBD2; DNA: TGTGCCAGCAGCAGGACTTGGGGGGGAAACAATGAGCAGTTCTTC; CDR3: CASSRTWGGNNEQFF
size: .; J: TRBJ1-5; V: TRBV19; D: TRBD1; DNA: TGTGTCAGTAGTGACAGGGGGCCCAATCAGCCCCAGCATTTT; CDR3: CVSSDRGPNQPQHF
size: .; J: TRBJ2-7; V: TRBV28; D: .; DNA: TGTGCCAGCAGGGCGTCGGGTCCGTACGAGCAGTACTTC; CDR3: CASRASGPYEQYF
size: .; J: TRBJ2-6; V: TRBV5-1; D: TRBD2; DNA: TGCGCCAGCAGCGCGGGACTAGCGGGAGGGGTTATGAGCTCTGGGGCCAACGTCCTGACTTTC; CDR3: CASSAGLAGGVMSSGANVLTF
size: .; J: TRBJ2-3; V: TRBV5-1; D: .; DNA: TGCGCCAGCAGCTTGGTTGCGGCGGGGAGCACAGATACGCAGTATTTT; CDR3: CASSLVAAGSTDTQYF
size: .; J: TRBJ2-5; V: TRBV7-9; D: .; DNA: TGTGCCAGCATAGGGGCCCAAGAGACCCAGTACTTC; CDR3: CASIGAQETQYF
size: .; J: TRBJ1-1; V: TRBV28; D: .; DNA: TGTGCCAGCAGTCCCGCGGGCGGCGGTGAAGCTTTCTTT; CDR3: CASSPAGGGEAFF
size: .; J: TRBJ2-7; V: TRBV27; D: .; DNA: TGTGCCAGCAGCCTTTCCCCTGCCGGGGGAGAGCAGTACTTC; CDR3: CASSLSPAGGEQYF
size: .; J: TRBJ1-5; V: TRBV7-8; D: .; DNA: TGTGCCAGCAGCTCAGAGGGGGGGTGGGGCAATCAGCCCCAGCATTTT; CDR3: CASSSEGGWGNQPQHF
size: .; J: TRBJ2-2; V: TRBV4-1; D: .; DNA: TGCGCCAGCAGCCAAGAGGCGGGCACCGGGGAGCTGTTTTTT; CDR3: CASSQEAGTGELFF
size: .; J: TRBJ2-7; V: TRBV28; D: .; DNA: TGTGCCAGCAGTTTAATCAGGGGCGGGCCCGAGCACCTATATTACGAGCAGTACTTC; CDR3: CASSLIRGGPEHLYYEQYF
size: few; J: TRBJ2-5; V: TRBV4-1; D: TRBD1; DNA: TGCGCCAGCAGCCAAGCAGGGACAGGGACGGAGACCCAGTACTTC; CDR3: CASSQAGTGTETQYF
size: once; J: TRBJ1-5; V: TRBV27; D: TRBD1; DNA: TGTGCCAGCAGTCCACAGGGGGTCAATCAGCCCCAGCATTTT; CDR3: CASSPQGVNQPQHF
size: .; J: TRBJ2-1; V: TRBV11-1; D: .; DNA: TGTGCCAGCAGCTTTCAGGGGCCTAGCGGTTACAATGAGCAGTTCTTC; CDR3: CASSFQGPSGYNEQFF
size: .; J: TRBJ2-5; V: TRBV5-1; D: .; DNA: TGCGCCAGCAGCTTGATTGGGGGGCAAGAGACCCAGTACTTC; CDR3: CASSLIGGQETQYF
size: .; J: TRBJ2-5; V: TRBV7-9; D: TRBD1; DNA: TGTGCCAGCAGCAATACAGGGGGAGGCCAAGAGACCCAGTACTTC; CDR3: CASSNTGGGQETQYF
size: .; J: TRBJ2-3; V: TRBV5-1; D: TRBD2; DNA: TGCGCCAGCAGCTGGACTAGTGAGAGGTCAGATACGCAGTATTTT; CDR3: CASSWTSERSDTQYF
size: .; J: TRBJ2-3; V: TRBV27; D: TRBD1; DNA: TGTGCCAGCTGCGCGACAGGGCCCACAGATACGCAGTATTTT; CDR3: CASCATGPTDTQYF
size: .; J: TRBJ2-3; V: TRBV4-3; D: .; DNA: TGCGCCAGCAGCCAAGATCCAACCGGGACAACCGGGGTAGATACGCAGTATTTT; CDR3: CASSQDPTGTTGVDTQYF
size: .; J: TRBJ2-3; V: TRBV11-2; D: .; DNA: TGTGCCAGCAGCTTCAACCCGGCAGATACGCAGTATTTT; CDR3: CASSFNPADTQYF
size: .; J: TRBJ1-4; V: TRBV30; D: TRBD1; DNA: TGTGCCTGGAGTGTGGGACAGGGGCAAGGGGAAAAACTGTTTTTT; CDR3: CAWSVGQGQGEKLFF
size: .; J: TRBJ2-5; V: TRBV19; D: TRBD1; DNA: TGTGCCAGTAGTTTCGGGGGACAGGGGGCTGGGGAGACCCAGTACTTC; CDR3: CASSFGGQGAGETQYF
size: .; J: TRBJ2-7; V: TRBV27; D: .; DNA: TGTGCCAGCAGTTTATGGGCCTCGGAGGGCTACGAGCAGTACTTC; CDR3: CASSLWASEGYEQYF
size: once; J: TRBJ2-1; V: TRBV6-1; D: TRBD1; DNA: TGTGCCAGCGGAGACCGACAGGGTTACAATGAGCAGTTCTTC; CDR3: CASGDRQGYNEQFF
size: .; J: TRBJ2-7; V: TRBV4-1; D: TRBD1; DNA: TGCGCCAGCAGCCTAGGACAGGGGGCAGAGCGAGAGCAGTACTTC; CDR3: CASSLGQGAEREQYF
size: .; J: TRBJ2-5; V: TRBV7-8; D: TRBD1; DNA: TGTGCCAGCAGCTCATTGACCATAACCGGGACAGAAGAGACCCAGTACTTC; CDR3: CASSSLTITGTEETQYF
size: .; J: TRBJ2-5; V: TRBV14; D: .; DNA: TGTGCCAGCAGCCAAGAAAGGCTAGCGTTGTATGGGACCCAGTACTTC; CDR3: CASSQERLALYGTQYF
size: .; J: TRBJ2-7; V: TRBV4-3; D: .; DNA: TGCGCCAGCAGCCAATATGGCGGCCCCTACGAGCAGTACTTC; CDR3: CASSQYGGPYEQYF
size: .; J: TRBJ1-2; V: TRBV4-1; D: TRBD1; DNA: TGCGCCAGCAGCCGATCCGGGGACAGGGGCTATGGCTACACCTTC; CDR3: CASSRSGDRGYGYTF
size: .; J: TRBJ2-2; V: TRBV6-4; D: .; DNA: TGTGCCAGCAGTGACCTCCAGGGTCTCGGGGAGCTGTTTTTT; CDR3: CASSDLQGLGELFF
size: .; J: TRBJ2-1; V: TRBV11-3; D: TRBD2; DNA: TGTGCCAGCAGCACCCGAACGGCTAGCGGGAGCTCCTACAATGAGCAGTTCTTC; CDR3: CASSTRTASGSSYNEQFF
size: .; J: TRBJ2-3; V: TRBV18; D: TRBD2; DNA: TGTGCCAGCCCCCCCGAAGCGGGAATAGATACGCAGTATTTT; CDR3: CASPPEAGIDTQYF
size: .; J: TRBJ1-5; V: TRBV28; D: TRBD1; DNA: TGTGCCAGCAAGACGACAGGGGGCAATCAGCCCCAGCATTTT; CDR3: CASKTTGGNQPQHF
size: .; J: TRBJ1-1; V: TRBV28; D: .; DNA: TGTGCCAGCCTCCCAACTAATGTGAGAAAGAACACTGAAGCTTTCTTT; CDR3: CASLPTNVRKNTEAFF
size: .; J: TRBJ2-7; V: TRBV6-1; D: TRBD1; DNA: TGTGCCACCGGACAGGGCTTTACCTACGAGCAGTACTTC; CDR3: CATGQGFTYEQYF
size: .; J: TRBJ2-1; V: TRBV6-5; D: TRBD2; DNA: TGTGCCACCTCTAGCGGGACGACCTACAATGAGCAGTTCTTC; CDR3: CATSSGTTYNEQFF
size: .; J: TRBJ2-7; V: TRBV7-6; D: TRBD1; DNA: TGTGCCAGCAGCCAGAACCGGGACAGGGAGTACGAGCAGTACTTC; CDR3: CASSQNRDREYEQYF
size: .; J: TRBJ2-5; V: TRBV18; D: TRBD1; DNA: TGTGCCAGCTCACCATCCGGGACAGGGGGCCAAGAGACCCAGTACTTC; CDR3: CASSPSGTGGQETQYF
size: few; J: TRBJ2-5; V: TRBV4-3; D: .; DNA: TGCGCCAGCAGCCAAGAACAGGGAGAGTTGAGTGTGGCCCAGTACTTC; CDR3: CASSQEQGELSVAQYF